This T cell receptor (beta chain) was profiled in a study of vaccination and CD4 T cells after COVID-19. Whole-study context: In the control cultures, a CEFX pool, an HIV-1 Nef pool, or no peptide was supplied.

Specified time point: late sampling 161 to 241 days after vaccination in a few convalescent patients. Treatment here: roughly 10-day PBMC culture with coronavirus spike peptide pools or control peptides (ViraFEST assay). The Oncomine TCR Beta short-read assay generated sequence data from the DNA of cultured CD4+ T cells. TCRdb reprocessed the PCR reads via MiXCR and lists one record per CDR3 protein. The sample consists of around 23,000 distinct CDR3 sequences, about 42% of them appearing once. The V gene lost 0 bases and the J gene lost 9 bases, with 15 bases spanning the gap. Germline V gene sequence: CDR1 SEHNR, CDR2 FQNEAQ (reference sequence). This CDR3 is built from 16 residues. Turning to this clonotype: Its matching antigen is unknown.

This chain connects TRBV7-9 to TRBJ1-6; D gene unclear. The sequences come from CD4+ T cells from blood, cultured in vitro, collected about 7 months after SARS-CoV-2 vaccination. The source of this sequence is a human donor who had recovered from COVID-19. The CDR3 region has the DNA TGTGCCAGCAGCTTAGCTGGAGCAGTCTTGGGTTCACCCCTCCACTTT. Translated: CASSLAGAVLGSPLHF.